Presented here are 3 T cell receptor beta chains from one specimen sequenced in a study of sequential checkpoint blockade in melanoma. Treatment denoted: randomized to nivolumab then ipilimumab (arm A) or the reverse (arm B). Measured with immunoSEQ multiplex PCR; TCRdb has only the in-frame clones, and not every one. Of 17,000 or so clones listed, more than 65% were seen once; the top ten hold more than 20%. The specimen was CD8+ T cells sorted from blood (inferred from file names), collected from a patient given nivolumab and ipilimumab in sequence. These receptors all stem from a human donor with melanoma.

The V call is TRBV11-2, the J call TRBJ1-1, with D possibly TRBD1 on 5 matching bases. Trimming pared 5 bases from V and 2 bases from J, leaving 15 bases between. Germline V CDR1 and CDR2: SGHAT, FQNNGV. The CDR3 loop spans 15 amino acids. CDR3 protein: CASSLNRGSNTEAFF. The CDR3 DNA reads as TGTGCCAGCAGCCTAAATCGGGGGTCTAACACTGAAGCTTTCTTT.

The chain joins TRBV15 to TRBJ2-2; a weak D match, TRBD1 (6 bases). Germline lookup yields CDR1 LNHNV and CDR2 YYDKDF (reference sequence). V shed 8 bases and J shed 3 bases, with 10 bases lying between them. This CDR3 is 13 amino acids long. The CDR3 coding sequence is TGTGCCACCCGAGAGGGGGACACCGGGGAGCTGTTTTTT. Amino acid sequence: CATREGDTGELFF.

This chain connects TRBV7-8 to TRBJ2-7; 11 bases line up with TRBD2. The CDR3 has 13 residues. Trimming cost V 3 bases and J 6 bases; bases outside gene matches: 1. Germline loops: CDR1 SGHVS, CDR2 FQNEAQ. CDR3 DNA sequence: TGTGCCAGCAGCTTGGGACTAGCGGTCGAGCAGTACGTC. The encoded protein is CASSLGLAVEQYV.